This entry describes one TCR beta chain. The target of this receptor is not known. No clone much larger than this one lies a single base away; base qualities are absent. Amplification of TCR beta CDR3 regions was carried out from RNA transcripts. For the first round of RT-PCR on the TCR CDR3, the HTBI primer set was used together with the Qiagen OneStep RT-PCR kit. A second multiplex PCR round built the libraries, followed by size selection and purification. Libraries were sequenced paired-end with 100 bp reads on an Illumina HiSeq2000. As for how the authors treated the data: Raw data were processed with SOAPnuke, discarding reads with adapters, uncalled bases, mean Phred below 15, or no exact constant-primer or identifier match. High-quality paired reads were merged with COPE v1.2.5, and unique nucleotide sequences were defined as clonotypes. MiTCR v1.1 was used to align the clonotypes against IMGT TRBV, TRBD and TRBJ reference segments. Analysis was restricted to V-J combinations with a frequency above 0.0001, which covered roughly 99% of repertoires. A TCS score was defined as the ratio of F50 (clonal expansion) to E x V (chaos), with BLOSUM62-based TCRdist applied between CDR3 peptides within each V-J. Welch's t-statistics and random forest reduced roughly 530 V-J features to some 14, which were used in a naive Bayes classifier (R e1071). The similarity between thyroid and blood repertoires was quantified using the Morisita-Horn index. Clones were called with MiXCR by TCRdb after fastp trimmed the public reads at Q25, and only in-frame beta chains were retained. Each record represents a unique CDR3 protein, reported with the most common genes and DNA among its rows. It is TCRdb's table, rather than the study itself, that gives the V and J calls and clone size. Present in this sample are hundreds of thousands of distinct CDR3 sequences, about 45% of which were seen just once. The ten largest clonotypes hold 6.5% to 9% of the sample.

The study excluded patients with uncontrolled infections, other autoimmune diseases, pregnancy or lactation. Clinical symptoms, serum thyroxine and TRAb, thyroid ultrasound, and orbital computed tomography formed the basis for the diagnoses. Trizol reagent was used to extract total RNA, and RNA quality was then checked on an Agilent 2100 Bioanalyzer. The data originate from a study of T cells in Graves' hyperthyroidism and ophthalmopathy (dated by TCRdb to between 2019 and 2020). About the study as a whole: TCR V-J signatures able to tell the groups apart were searched for in a discovery cohort of about a hundred patients, of whom more than 40 had Graves' ophthalmopathy and around 56 had stable Graves' hyperthyroidism. Prospective prediction of ophthalmopathy was tested in an independent validation cohort consisting of some 20 hyperthyroidism patients and more than 15 patients who later progressed to ophthalmopathy. For training and testing, the 100 patients in the discovery cohort were randomly divided in a 7:3 ratio. In addition, the study compared T-cell repertoires in thyroid tissue and in blood from roughly six Graves' hyperthyroidism patients. After sampling, hyperthyroidism patients received methimazole starting at 30 mg daily, and ophthalmopathy patients received high-dose intravenous methylprednisolone. The paper describes TCR Vbeta CDR3 sequencing of about 140 peripheral blood samples, made up of around 41 ophthalmopathy patients, 70 to 80 hyperthyroidism patients and 17 progressor patients. The research as a whole found: No statistical method was used to set the sample size in advance, and investigators knew the group allocation. In validation, the model predicted progression to ophthalmopathy a median of approximately 6.3 months before onset, with roughly 70% sensitivity and 72.22% specificity. A model built on a 13 V-J signature distinguished ophthalmopathy from stable hyperthyroidism, reaching roughly 88% sensitivity and about 81% specificity in cross-validation and 80%/75% in testing. Most expanded thyroid clonotypes (frequency above 0.001) were also detected in blood, a finding suggesting that blood repertoires may reflect thyroid immune responses.

Via the germline V gene (reference sequence), CDR1 is DFQATT and CDR2 SNEGSKA. Ends trimmed: V by 5 bases, J by 5 bases; bases unmatched to a gene: 7. Counted from cysteine to phenylalanine, this CDR3 has 14 amino acids. Of all the DNA, just the CDR3 is kept, 42 bases in frame from base 1. This sequence originates from an adult man with Graves' disease, either hyperthyroidism or ophthalmopathy (not recorded which). The sample consisted of peripheral blood or thyroid tissue (not recorded which). The chain was built from TRBV20-1 and TRBJ2-5; 11 central nucleotides agree with TRBD2. The CDR3 protein: CSASPSGRWETQYF. The DNA sequence is TGCAGTGCTTCCCCTAGCGGGAGGTGGGAGACCCAGTACTTC.